This T cell receptor beta chain is drawn from a study of glioma-infiltrating T cells after dendritic cell vaccination. Study information: Dendritic cells derived from monocytes and pulsed with autologous tumor lysate formed the vaccine.

Germline V gives CDR1 MNHEY, CDR2 SVGAGI. The CDR3 runs 15 residues. The ends were cut back, 0 bases at V and 9 bases at J, with 15 bases in the middle. As to time point: after dendritic cell vaccination, including at tumor progression/relapse. Patients had residual fresh-frozen tumor tissue and more than two years of survival data. Up to about 2 ug genomic DNA was used for TCRB CDR3 amplification. TCRdb's table, derived via immunoSEQ multiplex PCR, lists solely in-frame clones and lacks some. The table lists approximately 60,000 clones, approximately 86% of them singletons. Sequences were derived from blood, sampled after dendritic cell vaccination. The chain combines TRBV6-5 with TRBJ2-1; perhaps TRBD1 as D (5 bases). The TCR originated in a human donor with glioblastoma. The CDR3 DNA is TGTGCCAGCAGTTACTCCAGGGCCAGGCGAACTGAGCAGTTCTTC. Translation gives CASSYSRARRTEQFF.